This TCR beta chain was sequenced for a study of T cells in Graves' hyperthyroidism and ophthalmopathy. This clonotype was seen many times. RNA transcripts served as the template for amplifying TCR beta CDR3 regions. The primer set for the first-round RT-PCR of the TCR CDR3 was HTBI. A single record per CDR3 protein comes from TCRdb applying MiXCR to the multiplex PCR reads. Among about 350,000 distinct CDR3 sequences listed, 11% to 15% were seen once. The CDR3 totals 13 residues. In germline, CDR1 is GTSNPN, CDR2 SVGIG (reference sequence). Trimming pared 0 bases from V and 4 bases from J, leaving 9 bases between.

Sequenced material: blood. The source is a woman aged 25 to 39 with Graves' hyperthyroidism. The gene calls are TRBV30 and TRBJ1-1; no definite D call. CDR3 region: CAWSVGVSTEAFF. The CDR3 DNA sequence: TGTGCCTGGAGTGTTGGAGTTAGCACTGAAGCTTTCTTT.